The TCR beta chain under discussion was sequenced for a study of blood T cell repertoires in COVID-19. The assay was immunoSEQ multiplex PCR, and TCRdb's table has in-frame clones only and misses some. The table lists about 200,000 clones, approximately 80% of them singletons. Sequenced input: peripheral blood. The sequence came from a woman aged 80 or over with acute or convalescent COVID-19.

DNA of the CDR3: TGCGCCAGCAGCAACGACGGAGATCCTAATGAAAAACTGTTTTTT. It translates to CASSNDGDPNEKLFF. The rearrangement joins TRBV5-1 to TRBJ1-4; no definite D call. From germline, CDR1 is SGHRS and CDR2 YFSETQ. The germline V and J ends were trimmed by 4 bases and 3 bases, with 13 bases remaining between them. The CDR3 is made up of 15 amino acids.